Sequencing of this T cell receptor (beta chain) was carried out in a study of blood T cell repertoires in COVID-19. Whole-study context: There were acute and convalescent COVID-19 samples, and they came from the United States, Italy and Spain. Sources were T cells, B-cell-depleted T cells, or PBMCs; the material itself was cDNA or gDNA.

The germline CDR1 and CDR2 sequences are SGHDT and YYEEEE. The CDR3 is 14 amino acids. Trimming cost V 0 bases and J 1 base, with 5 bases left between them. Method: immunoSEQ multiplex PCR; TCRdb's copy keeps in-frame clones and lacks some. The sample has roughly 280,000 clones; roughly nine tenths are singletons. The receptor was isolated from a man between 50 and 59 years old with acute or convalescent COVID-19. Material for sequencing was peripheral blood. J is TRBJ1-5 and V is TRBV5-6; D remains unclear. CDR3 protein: CASSLGVSNQPQHF. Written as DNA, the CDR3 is TGTGCCAGCAGCTTGGGCGTGAGCAATCAGCCCCAGCATTTT.